Listed below are T cell receptor beta chains from one sample, sequenced in a study of beta chain features in type 1 diabetes. Assay used: immunoSEQ multiplex PCR; TCRdb lists only in-frame clones, some missing. This table has under 450,000 clones, over 12% appearing once. What was sequenced was naive CD4+ T cells from blood. Receptors originate from a woman aged 18-29 years in good health. Each CDR3 is given with its conserved first and last residue. D genes are given only for firm matches. Clone size is stated in some rows and not others, as once, few, many or a class when expanded.

TRBV28	TRBJ1-1	few	TRBD1	TGTGCCAGCAGCCCTCACAGGGGGAACACTGAAGCTTTCTTT	CASSPHRGNTEAFF
TRBV9	TRBJ1-2	few	NA	TGTGCCAGCAGCGTAGTCCAGGGATCCTATGGCTACACCTTC	CASSVVQGSYGYTF
TRBV5-1	TRBJ2-5	NA	NA	TGCGCCAGCAGCTCGGGACTGCAAGAGACCCAGTACTTC	CASSSGLQETQYF
TRBV30	TRBJ2-1	few	NA	TGTGCCTGGACGGGACTGGCAGACAATGAGCAGTTCTTC	CAWTGLADNEQFF
TRBV28	TRBJ2-2	NA	NA	TGTGCCAGCAGTTTAAACACCATCCCCGAGCTGTTTTTT	CASSLNTIPELFF
TRBV27	TRBJ2-5	few	TRBD2	TGTGCCAGCAGTTTATGGAAACTAGCGGGATCCCCAGAGACCCAGTACTTC	CASSLWKLAGSPETQYF
TRBV27	TRBJ2-3	few	TRBD2	TGTGCCAGCAGTTTAAGCCTAGCGGGAGGGGATACGCAGTATTTT	CASSLSLAGGDTQYF
TRBV4-2	TRBJ2-2	NA	TRBD2	TGTGCCAGCAGTCTCCTAGCGGGAGTTACCGGGGAGCTGTTTTTT	CASSLLAGVTGELFF
TRBV29-1	TRBJ2-6	NA	TRBD1	TGCAGCGTACAGGGGAGCTCTGGGGCCAACGTCCTGACTTTC	CSVQGSSGANVLTF
TRBV9	TRBJ2-3	NA	TRBD2	TGTGCCAGCGGGACGGAGCGGGGAGATACGCAGTATTTT	CASGTERGDTQYF
TRBV7-8	TRBJ1-1	few	NA	TGTGCCAGCAGCTTAGAAGGCAGGGACACTGAAGCTTTCTTT	CASSLEGRDTEAFF
TRBV28	TRBJ1-5	few	NA	TGTGCCAGCAGACTGTCTAATCAGCCCCAGCATTTT	CASRLSNQPQHF
TRBV7-2	TRBJ2-1	few	NA	TGTGCCAGCAGCTTACTACCCACAGGAGTTGGAGACAATGAGCAGTTCTTC	CASSLLPTGVGDNEQFF
TRBV7-9	TRBJ1-5	few	NA	TGTGCCAGCAGCTTAGAACAGGGCAATCAGCCCCAGCATTTT	CASSLEQGNQPQHF
TRBV14	TRBJ2-3	NA	NA	TGTGCCAGCAGCCAATACACAGATACGCAGTATTTT	CASSQYTDTQYF
TRBV6-5	TRBJ2-5	few	TRBD1	TGTGCCAGCAGTTCCCAGACAGGGCTCAGCCAAGAGACCCAGTACTTC	CASSSQTGLSQETQYF
TRBV7-3	TRBJ1-1	NA	NA	TGTGCCAGCAGCAACCAGGGGAACACTGAAGCTTTCTTT	CASSNQGNTEAFF
TRBV19	TRBJ1-5	NA	NA	TGTGCCAGTAGTATAGATCAGGGCGTCGGCCAGCCCCAGCATTTT	CASSIDQGVGQPQHF
TRBV4-1	TRBJ2-1	NA	TRBD2	TGCGCCAGCAGCCGAAACCCGGGACTAGCGGGAGGGACTCAGTTCTTC	CASSRNPGLAGGTQFF
TRBV5-6	TRBJ2-7	NA	NA	TGTGCCAGCAGCTTTTATTACGAGCAGTACTTC	CASSFYYEQYF
TRBV18	TRBJ1-2	few	NA	TGTGCCAGCTCACCAGCACTATCTAACTATGGCTACACCTTC	CASSPALSNYGYTF
TRBV5-1	TRBJ2-4	NA	TRBD2	TGCGCCAGCAGCTTGGCCCGCAGGGAGGGAAACATTCAGTACTTC	CASSLARREGNIQYF
TRBV29-1	TRBJ2-2	few	TRBD1	TGCAGCGTTAAAGGGGGCGCGAACACCGGGGAGCTGTTTTTT	CSVKGGANTGELFF
TRBV30	TRBJ2-7	NA	NA	TGTGCCTGGAGACCGGGAGTCCCCTACGAGCAGTACTTC	CAWRPGVPYEQYF
TRBV6-5	TRBJ1-4	few	NA	TGTGCCAGCAGTTACTCGGGTGCGGCAACTAATGAAAAACTGTTTTTT	CASSYSGAATNEKLFF
TRBV20-1	TRBJ1-1	NA	NA	TGCAGTGCTTCAGAGAACACTGAAGCTTTCTTT	CSASENTEAFF